The clone carrying this T cell receptor (beta chain) is large in the sample. Its antigen is as yet unknown. The data were obtained in a study of naive and memory T cell subsets. Study-wide points: Gini index rose across naive, CM, EM and EMRA in CD4 and CD8. In naive cells, over 85% of TCR sequences were seen only once.

The beta constant-region primer was an equimolar mix of two oligonucleotides covering TRBC1 and TRBC2. The cDNA 3' end received a ligated single-stranded oligonucleotide carrying the SP2 primer and a 12-nucleotide UMI. TCRdb re-called the UMI-ligation and nested PCR reads through MiXCR, storing one row per CDR3 protein. The sample includes tens of thousands of distinct CDR3 sequences, about an eighth of them seen just once. Cells stained for CD3, CD4, CD8, CD45RA and CD27 were sorted into four subsets. The CDR3 runs 13 residues. Trimming shortened V by 6 bases and J by 2 bases, and 14 bases separated the two germline ends. The germline V gene encodes CDR1 DFQATT and CDR2 SNEGSKA (reference sequence).

Sample: effector memory CD4+ T cells from blood. The subset denotes: effector memory, CD45RA- CD27-. This TCR came from a human donor in good health. This sequence joins TRBV20-1 and TRBJ2-7, with unresolved D. CDR3 protein: CSAPRYSAYEQYF. The CDR3 bases are TGCAGTGCCCCAAGGTACTCGGCCTACGAGCAGTACTTC.